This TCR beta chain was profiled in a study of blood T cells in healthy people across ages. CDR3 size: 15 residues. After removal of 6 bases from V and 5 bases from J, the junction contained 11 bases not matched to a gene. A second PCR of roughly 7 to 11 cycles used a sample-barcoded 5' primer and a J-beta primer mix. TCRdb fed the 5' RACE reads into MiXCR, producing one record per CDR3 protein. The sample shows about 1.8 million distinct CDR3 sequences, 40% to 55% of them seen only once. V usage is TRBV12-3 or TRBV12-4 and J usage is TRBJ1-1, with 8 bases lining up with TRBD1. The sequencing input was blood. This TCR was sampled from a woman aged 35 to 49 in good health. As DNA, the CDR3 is TGTGCCAGCAGCCGACCGCAGGGGGCAGTGACTGAAGCTTTCTTT. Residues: CASSRPQGAVTEAFF.